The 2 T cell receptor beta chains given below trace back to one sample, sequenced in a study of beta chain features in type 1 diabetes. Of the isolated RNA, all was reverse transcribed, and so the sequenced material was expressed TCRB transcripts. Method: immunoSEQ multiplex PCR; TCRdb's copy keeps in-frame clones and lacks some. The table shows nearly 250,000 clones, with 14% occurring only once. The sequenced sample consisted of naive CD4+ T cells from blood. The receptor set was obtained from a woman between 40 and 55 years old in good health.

This CDR3 reads CASSPKTEAFF. The CDR3 coding sequence is TGTGCCAGCTCACCAAAAACAGAGGCTTTCTTT. This chain links TRBV18 with TRBJ1-1; D is undetermined. V lost 2 bases, J lost 11 bases, and 9 bases lay in between. The CDR3 extends over 11 amino acids. In germline, CDR1 is KGHSH, CDR2 LQKENI.

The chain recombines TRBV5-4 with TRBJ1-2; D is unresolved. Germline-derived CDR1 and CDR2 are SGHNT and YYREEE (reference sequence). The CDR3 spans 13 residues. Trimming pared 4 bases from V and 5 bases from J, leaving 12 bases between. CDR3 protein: CASSRPGLYGYTF. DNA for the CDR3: TGTGCCAGCAGCCGCCCCGGGTTATATGGCTACACCTTC. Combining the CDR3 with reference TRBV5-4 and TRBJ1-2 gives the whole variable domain ETGVTQSPTHLIKTRGQQVTLRCSSQSGHNTVSWYQQALGQGPQFIFQYYREEENGRGNFPPRFSGLQFPNYSSELNVNALELDDSALYLCASSRPGLYGYTFGSGTRLTVV.